The 10 T cell receptor beta chains in this list originate from one sample, sequenced in a study of cytomegalovirus exposure and HLA in healthy donors. Repertoires were generated with immunoSEQ multiplex PCR, while TCRdb's copy carries only in-frame clones and drops some. The table includes around 300,000 clones, 86% detected once. The source material was PBMCs. Receptors originate from a young woman in good health and CMV-seronegative.

This chain links TRBV5-4 with TRBJ2-5; possible D gene TRBD1, 6 bases. The CDR3 is made up of 14 amino acids. Germline values: CDR1 SGHNT, CDR2 YYREEE (reference sequence). V was clipped by 4 bases and J by 4 bases, with 14 bases between them. The CDR3 protein is CASSQQGAAETQYF. The DNA for the CDR3 is TGTGCCAGCAGCCAACAGGGAGCCGCAGAGACCCAGTACTTC.

The rearrangement uses TRBV7-8 and TRBJ2-5; 8 positions match TRBD2. From germline, CDR1 is SGHVS and CDR2 FQNEAQ. The CDR3 runs to 15 residues. V was pared by 1 base and J by 7 bases, with 8 bases of the junction left unmatched. CDR3 nucleotide sequence: TGTGCCAGCAGCTTAGTAACCGGGAGGGCCGGGACCCAGTACTTC. Its translation is CASSLVTGRAGTQYF.

The CDR3 region is CSVGPVGYEQYF. For the CDR3, the DNA is TGCAGCGTTGGGCCTGTTGGTTACGAGCAGTACTTC. The chain has TRBV29-1 and TRBJ2-7; unclear D gene. V lost 4 bases and J 4 bases, leaving 11 bases between the germline ends. This CDR3 is 12 amino acids long. Per germline, CDR1 SQVTM and CDR2 ANQGSEA.

This clone turned up a few times. This chain joins TRBV19 and TRBJ2-7, with 11 bases identical to TRBD1. The germline V gene has CDR1 LNHDA and CDR2 SQIVND (reference sequence). CDR3 length: 14 residues. Germline trimming cut 6 bases from V and 4 bases from J; bases unmatched to any gene: 5. The CDR3 loop reads CASSSGQGGYEQYF. In DNA form, the CDR3 reads TGTGCCAGTAGCTCGGGACAGGGGGGATACGAGCAGTACTTC.

This clone was seen once. The chain links TRBV14 to TRBJ1-1; D might be TRBD1 (5 bases). This CDR3 contains 15 residues. V lost 4 bases and J 0 bases, leaving 12 bases between the germline ends. Germline V CDR1 and CDR2: SGHDN, FVKESK. CDR3: CASSREGLMNTEAFF. CDR3 nucleotide sequence: TGTGCCAGCAGCCGGGAGGGGCTGATGAACACTGAAGCTTTCTTT.

This clone was detected only a few times. The sample has other DNA sequences that encode this CDR3 too. V and J are TRBV4-3 and TRBJ2-7; 9 bases match TRBD1. This CDR3 is built from 15 residues. Germline V gene lookup returns CDR1 LGHNA and CDR2 YSLEER. V dropped 4 bases and J dropped 0; count of bases not matched to a gene: 4. CDR3 loop: CASSPGQGSSYEQYF. CDR3 in DNA: TGCGCCAGCAGCCCCGGACAGGGGAGCTCCTACGAGCAGTACTTC.

This chain uses TRBV28 with TRBJ1-1; 7 positions agree with TRBD1. Germline CDR1 reads MDHEN; CDR2 reads SYDVKM. The CDR3 totals 15 residues. Losses at the gene ends were 5 bases for V and 1 base for J; bases not matched to a gene: 7. CDR3 coding DNA: TGTGCCAGCAGTCCAGGGACAGTCCCGAACACTGAAGCTTTCTTT. Protein product: CASSPGTVPNTEAFF.

Concerning this clone: An end of the junction differs from the germline gene, which may be a read error. J is TRBJ2-2 and V is TRBV11-2, with 7 bases that match TRBD1. The CDR3 has 13 amino acids. Germline V gene data show CDR1 as SGHAT and CDR2 as FQNNGV. This CDR3 reads CASGQERTGELFF. Here the CDR3 DNA reads TGTGCCAGCGGACAGGAAAGGACCGGGGAGTTGTTTTTT.

V gene TRBV29-1 combines with J gene TRBJ2-1, with 7 nucleotides matching TRBD1. With 4 bases clipped from V and 6 bases from J, the junction kept 3 bases outside the gene matches. This CDR3 has 12 residues. Germline assignment: CDR1 SQVTM and CDR2 ANQGSEA. Written as DNA, the CDR3 is TGCAGCGTTGGACAGGGAAGCAATGAGCAGTTCTTC. Translation: CSVGQGSNEQFF.

The chain uses TRBV28 and TRBJ2-6; D is ambiguous. The germline CDR1 and CDR2 sequences are MDHEN and SYDVKM. The CDR3 has 16 residues. Trimming stripped 5 bases from V and 0 bases from J, with 11 bases between. CDR3 bases: TGTGCCAGCAGTCCCCCCCCAGACTCTGGGGCCAACGTCCTGACTTTC. Amino acid sequence: CASSPPPDSGANVLTF.